These T cell receptor beta chains were read from a single sample in a study of Ad26.COV2.S vaccination and SARS-CoV-2 variants. The assay was immunoSEQ multiplex PCR, and TCRdb's table has in-frame clones only and misses some. Here the sample spans around 450,000 clones, 90% being singletons. Source: peripheral blood, taken in a trial of Ad26.COV2.S vaccine versus placebo. The receptors shown here come from a person aged 18-60 years who received the Ad26.COV2.S COVID-19 vaccine or a placebo. Each CDR3 is given with its conserved first and last residue. The D gene is left open where the match is weak. The size field is filled for only some rows; it gives once, few, many or a size class.

D gene: -
J gene: TRBJ2-7
V gene: TRBV9
clone size: -
CDR3 DNA: TGTGCCAGCAGCGCAGGGGCTAGCGAGACCAAATCCTACGAGCAGTACTTC
CDR3 protein: CASSAGASETKSYEQYF

D gene: -
J gene: TRBJ2-7
V gene: TRBV6-5
clone size: -
CDR3 DNA: TGTGCCAGCAGCCGACTAGGGAACGAGCAGTACTTC
CDR3 protein: CASSRLGNEQYF

D gene: TRBD2
J gene: TRBJ2-5
V gene: TRBV30
clone size: -
CDR3 DNA: TGTGCCTCTAGACAGGGCGGGGGGGCCCAGTACTTC
CDR3 protein: CASRQGGGAQYF

D gene: -
J gene: TRBJ2-3
V gene: TRBV2
clone size: -
CDR3 DNA: TGTGCCAGCAGTGAGGAGAATACGCAGTATTTT
CDR3 protein: CASSEENTQYF

D gene: TRBD1
J gene: TRBJ2-2
V gene: TRBV5-1
clone size: few
CDR3 DNA: TGCGCCAGCACCGGGATGGGACAGCCGAACACCGGGGAGCTGTTTTTT
CDR3 protein: CASTGMGQPNTGELFF

D gene: -
J gene: TRBJ2-7
V gene: TRBV6-6
clone size: once
CDR3 DNA: TGTGCCAGCACCGGCCCCTCCTACGAGCAGTACTTC
CDR3 protein: CASTGPSYEQYF

D gene: -
J gene: TRBJ2-2
V gene: TRBV9
clone size: -
CDR3 DNA: TGTGCCAGCAGCGTAGCCCCTCTTAAAAACACCGGGGAGCTGTTTTTT
CDR3 protein: CASSVAPLKNTGELFF

D gene: TRBD2
J gene: TRBJ2-1
V gene: TRBV9
clone size: -
CDR3 DNA: TGTGCCAGCAGCGTGACTAGCGGGAGGGATGAGGATGAGCAGTTCTTC
CDR3 protein: CASSVTSGRDEDEQFF

D gene: -
J gene: TRBJ1-2
V gene: TRBV5-6
clone size: -
CDR3 DNA: TGTGCCAGCAGCTTTTGGGTTCAGGGCTACACCTTC
CDR3 protein: CASSFWVQGYTF

D gene: -
J gene: TRBJ2-7
V gene: TRBV24-1
clone size: once
CDR3 DNA: TGTGCCACCAGCGTGGGGGACTCCTACGAGCAGTACTTC
CDR3 protein: CATSVGDSYEQYF

D gene: -
J gene: TRBJ2-1
V gene: TRBV3-1/TRBV3-2
clone size: -
CDR3 DNA: TGTGCCAGCAGCCAAAGACGGAGCCCGCGTACCTACAATGAGCAGTTCTTC
CDR3 protein: CASSQRRSPRTYNEQFF

D gene: TRBD2
J gene: TRBJ2-2
V gene: TRBV2
clone size: few
CDR3 DNA: TGTGCCAGCAGTAAGCGGGTAGCGGGAGTAGGAGGCGGGGAGCTGTTTTTT
CDR3 protein: CASSKRVAGVGGGELFF

D gene: -
J gene: TRBJ1-1
V gene: TRBV4-1
clone size: -
CDR3 DNA: TGCGCCAGCAGCCAGGAGACAATGAACACTGAAGCTTTCTTT
CDR3 protein: CASSQETMNTEAFF

D gene: TRBD2
J gene: TRBJ2-2
V gene: TRBV5-4
clone size: -
CDR3 DNA: TGTGCCAGCAGCTTGGGTAGCGGGGGGCCGAGGTCTGCGGAGCTGTTTTTT
CDR3 protein: CASSLGSGGPRSAELFF